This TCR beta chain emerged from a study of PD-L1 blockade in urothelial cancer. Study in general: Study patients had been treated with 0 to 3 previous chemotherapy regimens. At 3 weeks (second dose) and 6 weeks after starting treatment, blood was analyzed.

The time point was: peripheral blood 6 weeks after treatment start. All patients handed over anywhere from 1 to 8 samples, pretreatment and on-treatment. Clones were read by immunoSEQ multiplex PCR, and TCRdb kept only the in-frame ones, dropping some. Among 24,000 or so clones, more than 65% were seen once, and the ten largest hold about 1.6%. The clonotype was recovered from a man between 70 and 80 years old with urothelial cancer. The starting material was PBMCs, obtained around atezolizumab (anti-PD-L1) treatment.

CDR3 DNA: TGTGCCAGCAGCGTGGAAGGACTAGCGGGAGGGCCGGGGGAGCAGTACTTC. It translates to CASSVEGLAGGPGEQYF. The gene calls are TRBV9 and TRBJ2-7; 15 bases are a match to TRBD2. This CDR3 is 17 amino acids long. V gave up 2 bases and J gave up 7 bases; unmatched junction bases: 10. Germline V lookup: CDR1 SGDLS, CDR2 YYNGEE.